These T cell receptor beta chains were read from a single sample in a study of Ad26.COV2.S vaccination and SARS-CoV-2 variants. Profiling relied on immunoSEQ multiplex PCR, and the TCRdb table lists in-frame clones only, not all of them. The sample consists of roughly 350,000 clones, 75% to 90% of them appearing once. The sample in question was peripheral blood, obtained in a trial of Ad26.COV2.S vaccine versus placebo. The receptors originated from a person between 18 and 59 years old who received the Ad26.COV2.S COVID-19 vaccine or a placebo. Each CDR3 is given with its conserved first and last residue. A D gene is named only where the DNA matches it firmly. Clone sizes are given selectively: once, few, many, or a class where the clone is expanded.

cdr3_nt cdr3_aa clone_size j_call v_call d_call
TGTGCCAGCAGCTTATCGCCCGGGACCGGGGAGCTGTTTTTT CASSLSPGTGELFF . TRBJ2-2 TRBV7-3 .
TGTGCCAGCAGTTCGCGGGAGGGCAGAAATGAGCAGTTCTTC CASSSREGRNEQFF . TRBJ2-1 TRBV27 TRBD2
TGTGCCAGCAGCTGGGGACTAGCGGGAGTGGGTGACGAGCAGTACTTC CASSWGLAGVGDEQYF . TRBJ2-7 TRBV5-6 TRBD2
TGTGCCAGCAGTTTATTGGCTAGCGGGCCTAATGAGCAGTTCTTC CASSLLASGPNEQFF once TRBJ2-1 TRBV27 TRBD2
TGCAGCGTTGTGTCCTCTGACTATGGCTACACCTTC CSVVSSDYGYTF once TRBJ1-2 TRBV29-1 .
TGTGCCAGTAGTATAGTCAGCGAGACTGAAGCTTTCTTT CASSIVSETEAFF . TRBJ1-1 TRBV19 .
TGTGCCAGCAGCGCGACAGATCCGAACACTGAAGCTTTCTTT CASSATDPNTEAFF . TRBJ1-1 TRBV9 .
TGTGCCAGTAGTTTTGGACAGGGCGGGCAGCCCCAGCATTTT CASSFGQGGQPQHF . TRBJ1-5 TRBV19 TRBD1
TGTGCCAGCAGTCATACCCGGACAGCTAACACCGGGGAGCTGTTTTTT CASSHTRTANTGELFF . TRBJ2-2 TRBV7-3 .
TGTGCCAGTAGTAACTTCGACTCTGGAAACACCATATATTTT CASSNFDSGNTIYF once TRBJ1-3 TRBV19 .
TGTGCCAGCACCCTAGGGGGGGGTGAAGCTTTCTTT CASTLGGGEAFF once TRBJ1-1 TRBV12-3/TRBV12-4 .
TGTGCCAGCAGTCGAATGAACACTGAAGCTTTCTTT CASSRMNTEAFF . TRBJ1-1 TRBV6-2/TRBV6-3 .
TGTGCCAGCAGTTTACTAGCGGGGTTGGCAGATACGCAGTATTTT CASSLLAGLADTQYF . TRBJ2-3 TRBV27 TRBD2
TGCAGCGTTACCGGACAGGGGGGTACCATGAACACTGAAGCTTTCTTT CSVTGQGGTMNTEAFF . TRBJ1-1 TRBV29-1 TRBD1
TGTGCCAGCACCGATGAGCCCTACGAGCAGTACTTC CASTDEPYEQYF . TRBJ2-7 TRBV7-8 .
TGTGCCAGCAGCTTGATGGGGGGGCCTGGGGCCAACGTCCTGACTTTC CASSLMGGPGANVLTF once TRBJ2-6 TRBV5-5 .
TGTGCCAGCAGGGGTACCGACTACGAGCAGTACTTC CASRGTDYEQYF . TRBJ2-7 TRBV2 .
TGTGCCAGCAGCGGACGGACAGGACAAAACATTCAGTACTTC CASSGRTGQNIQYF . TRBJ2-4 TRBV7-9 TRBD1
TGTGCCAGCAGTTCTCTAGGTGGATTAGATACGCAGTATTTT CASSSLGGLDTQYF . TRBJ2-3 TRBV28 .
TGTGCCAGCTCACCGGCAGGGATCGGAAACACCATATATTTT CASSPAGIGNTIYF . TRBJ1-3 TRBV18 .
TGTGCCAGTAGTCCCGCGGGGTCCTACGAGCAGTACTTC CASSPAGSYEQYF few TRBJ2-7 TRBV19 .
TGTGCCACCAGTGATTTGGGACAGGGGGCGACAGATACGCAGTATTTT CATSDLGQGATDTQYF . TRBJ2-3 TRBV24-1 TRBD1
TGTGCCAGCAGCTTGTGGGAGGGAGGTAATGAAAAACTGTTTTTT CASSLWEGGNEKLFF . TRBJ1-4 TRBV5-4 .
TGTGCCAGCAGCCGGACAGCCGGTAATTCACCCCTCCACTTT CASSRTAGNSPLHF . TRBJ1-6 TRBV7-9 .
TGCGCCAGCAGTTCCAATCAAGACTCGAAACTGTTTTTT CASSSNQDSKLFF . TRBJ1-4 TRBV5-1 .
TGTGCCAGCAGCTCGCACCAAAGTCTTGTCAGGGGAGCGAACACTGAAGCTTTCTTT CASSSHQSLVRGANTEAFF . TRBJ1-1 TRBV11-2 .
TGTGCCAGCAGCTTAGAGGGTAACGGGAAGCCCGGGGAGCTGTTTTTT CASSLEGNGKPGELFF . TRBJ2-2 TRBV7-6 .
TGTGCCAGCAGCTTACGAGGCAATCAGCCCCAGCATTTT CASSLRGNQPQHF . TRBJ1-5 TRBV7-9 .
TGCGCCAGCAGGTCCATGGGAGATCTGAGCGGCACAGATACGCAGTATTTT CASRSMGDLSGTDTQYF few TRBJ2-3 TRBV5-1 .
TGTGCCAGCTCTGGACTAGCGGTCACAGATACGCAGTATTTT CASSGLAVTDTQYF few TRBJ2-3 TRBV27 TRBD2
TGCGCCAGCAGCCAAGATGACAGGTACACTGAAGCTTTCTTT CASSQDDRYTEAFF . TRBJ1-1 TRBV4-3 .
TGTGCCAGCAGGGGCGGCTATGGCTACACCTTC CASRGGYGYTF once TRBJ1-2 TRBV12-3/TRBV12-4 .
TGTGCCACTACCGGGAATGGCAATGAGCAGTTCTTC CATTGNGNEQFF few TRBJ2-1 TRBV19 .